The 3 T cell receptor beta chains below come from one sample, sequenced in a study of blood T cell repertoires in COVID-19. Generated by immunoSEQ multiplex PCR, the TCRdb table keeps only in-frame clones and is missing some. The data contain about 280,000 clones, about 88% of them singletons. Specimen: peripheral blood. The receptor source for this set is a woman in her seventies with COVID-19, enrolled during active disease.

This chain connects TRBV28 to TRBJ1-4; the match to TRBD1 covers 7 bases. J lost 3 bases, V lost 5 bases, and 9 bases had no gene match. CDR3 size: 16 residues. Germline lookup yields CDR1 MDHEN and CDR2 SYDVKM. The CDR3 nucleotides read TGTGCCAGCAGTGATCTGGGGGACAGATCTAATGAAAAACTGTTTTTT. Its protein is CASSDLGDRSNEKLFF. The full variable domain, completed using reference TRBV28 and TRBJ1-4, is DVKVTQSSRYLVKRTGEKVFLECVQDMDHENMFWYRQDPGLGLRLIYFSYDVKMKEKGDIPEGYSVSREKKERFSLILESASTNQTSMYLCASSDLGDRSNEKLFFGSGTQLSVL.

This clone occurred once. This chain links TRBV7-3 with TRBJ2-3; 7 nucleotides agree with TRBD2. Germline-derived CDR1 and CDR2 are SGHTA and FQGTGA. This CDR3 region has 16 residues. V shed 3 bases, J shed 2 bases, and the junction held 8 bases outside the gene matches. This CDR3 is CASSFRGGAPTDTQYF. The CDR3 DNA reads as TGTGCCAGCAGCTTCCGGGGAGGGGCACCCACAGATACGCAGTATTTT. Looking up the rest from reference TRBV7-3 and TRBJ2-3 gives the full variable domain: GAGVSQTPSNKVTEKGKYVELRCDPISGHTALYWYRQSLGQGPEFLIYFQGTGAADDSGLPNDRFFAVRPEGSVSTLKIQRTERGDSAVYLCASSFRGGAPTDTQYFGPGTRLTVL.

The chain links TRBV15 to TRBJ2-6; 9 bases align to TRBD1. This CDR3 region has 20 residues. The trim removed 3 bases at V and 1 base at J, leaving 13 bases unmatched. Germline loops: CDR1 LNHNV, CDR2 YYDKDF (reference sequence). Here the CDR3 DNA reads TGTGCCACCAGCAGCCTACAGGGGGCGCCCCTCGGGTCTGGGGCCAACGTCCTGACTTTC. This codes for CATSSLQGAPLGSGANVLTF.